This paragraph reports one T cell receptor (beta chain). Its cognate antigen is unknown. This entry is derived from a study of OX40 agonist ivuxolimab in advanced cancers. Study-wide background: Patients were treated with intravenous ivuxolimab, dosed at 0.01 to 10 mg/kg and infused every 2 weeks.

Autoimmune disease history or systemic immunosuppression was exclusionary. Broader study findings: The antigen specificity of the peripheral T cells (those that were expanded) was not determined. Several nonresponders also turned out to have low normalized T-cell clonal expansion.

Data came from immunoSEQ multiplex PCR; TCRdb stores just in-frame clones and leaves some out. The sample holds 53,000 or so clones, around four fifths seen once. The source was CD4+ or CD8+ T cells sorted from blood, collected in a trial of the OX40 agonist ivuxolimab. The sequence was obtained from an adult with an advanced solid tumor such as melanoma, head and neck, liver or kidney cancer.

The CDR3 protein is CASSSNRGGEQYF. The CDR3 nucleotides read TGTGCCAGCAGTTCAAACAGGGGAGGAGAGCAGTACTTC. The chain joins TRBV6-5 to TRBJ2-7, with D possibly matching TRBD1 (7 bases). The CDR3 is 13 residues long. Trimming took off 4 bases at V and 7 bases at J, with 14 bases between the two ends. Germline CDR1 MNHEY, CDR2 SVGAGI.